This TCR beta chain is from a study of spatial heterogeneity in lung cancer. Whole-study results and caveats: Expanded TCRs classified as ubiquitous or regional were counted, and these counts tracked ubiquitous and regional nonsynonymous mutations, respectively. Tumors with more nonsynonymous mutations had more expanded intratumoral alpha and beta TCRs.

Remarks on this clonotype: Its antigen is unidentified. Since the library was made to target alpha chains, this beta chain is a stray read and its abundance is not meaningful.

Germline V gene sequence: CDR1 KGHSH, CDR2 LQKENI. The CDR3 is made up of 16 amino acids. V was pared by 1 base and J by 2 bases, with 9 bases between. TCRdb used MiXCR to reprocess the 5' RACE reads, holding one entry per CDR3 protein. The data hold about 9,400 distinct CDR3 sequences, with around 6.3% observed a single time. Specified time point: sample taken at primary tumor resection. The chain links TRBV18 to TRBJ2-6; perhaps TRBD2 as D (6 bases). Sequencing was performed on lung tumor tissue, taken at surgery. This clonotype was obtained from a male donor with early-stage non-small cell lung cancer. CDR3 loop: CASSPLGTAGANVLTF. The CDR3 nucleotides read TGTGCCAGCTCACCACTCGGGACTGCTGGGGCCAACGTCCTGACTTTC.